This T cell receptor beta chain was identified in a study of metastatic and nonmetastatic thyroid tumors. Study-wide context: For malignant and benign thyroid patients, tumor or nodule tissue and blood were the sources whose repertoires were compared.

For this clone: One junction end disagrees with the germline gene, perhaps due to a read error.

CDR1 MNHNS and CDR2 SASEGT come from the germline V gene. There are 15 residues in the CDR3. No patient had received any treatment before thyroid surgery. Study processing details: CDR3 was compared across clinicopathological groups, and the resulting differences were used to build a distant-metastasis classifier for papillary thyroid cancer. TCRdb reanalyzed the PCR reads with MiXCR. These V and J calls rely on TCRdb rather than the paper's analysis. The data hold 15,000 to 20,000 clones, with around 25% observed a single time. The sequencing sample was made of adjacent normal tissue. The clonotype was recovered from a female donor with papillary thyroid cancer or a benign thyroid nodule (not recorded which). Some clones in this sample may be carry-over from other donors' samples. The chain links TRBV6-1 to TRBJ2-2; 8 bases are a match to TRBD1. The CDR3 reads CARSQDRGGTGELCF. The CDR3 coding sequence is TGTGCCAGAAGTCAAGACAGGGGTGGGACCGGGGAGCTGTGTTTT.